Here is one TCR beta chain with its context. Its antigen is currently unknown. In every patient, relapse followed autologous stem cell transplantation, while exposure to brentuximab vedotin differed. Trimming left V 0 bases short and J 7 bases short, with 10 bases between. This CDR3 comprises 13 residues. Germline V gene data show CDR1 as SQVTM and CDR2 as ANQGSEA. This sample was included in a study of PD-1 blockade in classical Hodgkin lymphoma. General study points: Factors driving the repertoire differences, possibly disease activity or prior therapy, remain undefined. Whoever responded completely had baseline diversity much like that seen in newly diagnosed patients. Significant TCR diversity gains by C4D1 occurred in CD4+ but not CD8+ cells.

Libraries were prepared by immunoSEQ multiplex PCR; TCRdb keeps only in-frame clonotypes and omits some of them. The table lists 90,000 to 130,000 clones, 80% to 90% of them singletons. The chain is built from TRBV29-1 and TRBJ2-1; tentatively, D is TRBD1 or TRBD2 (5 bases each). The receptor's source is a human donor with classical Hodgkin lymphoma. The sequencing used peripheral blood mononuclear cells (PBMCs), collected before the second cycle of nivolumab. CDR3 DNA: TGCAGCGTTGAAGATGGTGAGGGGAATGAGCAGTTCTTC. This codes for CSVEDGEGNEQFF.